Below are 21 T cell receptor beta chains sequenced from a single sample in a study of blood T cell repertoires in COVID-19. Sequenced by immunoSEQ multiplex PCR; TCRdb stores in-frame clones only, minus some. The sample has about 190,000 clones; around 80% are singletons. The sequencing sample was made of peripheral blood. These receptors were obtained from a woman in her forties or fifties with acute or convalescent COVID-19.

The rearrangement joins TRBV2 to TRBJ1-1, with TRBD1 as a possible D gene (5 bases). The germline V gene encodes CDR1 SNHLY and CDR2 FYNNEI. The CDR3 contains 16 residues. V lost 2 bases to trimming and J lost 3 bases, with 16 bases between them. This CDR3 reads CASSESSGTSYTEAFF. The CDR3 nucleotides read TGTGCCAGCAGTGAATCCTCCGGGACTTCCTACACTGAAGCTTTCTTT. Complete variable domain (other parts from reference TRBV2 and TRBJ1-1): EPEVTQTPSHQVTQMGQEVILRCVPISNHLYFYWYRQILGQKVEFLVSFYNNEISEKSEIFDDQFSVERPDGSNFTLKIRSTKLEDSAMYFCASSESSGTSYTEAFFGQGTRLTVV.

This clone was seen a single time. At one boundary the junction diverges from the germline segment, which might be a read error. This CDR3 reads CASSPNVNQGQPQHF. DNA for the CDR3: TGTGCCAGTTCACCCAATGTTAATCAGGGTCAGCCCCAGCATTTT. The chain carries TRBV18 and TRBJ1-5, with D possibly matching TRBD1 (5 bases). The CDR3 length is 15 residues. The germline V gene has CDR1 KGHSH and CDR2 LQKENI.

This clone was detected once. The chain is built from TRBV18 and TRBJ2-5; 8 nucleotides match TRBD2. Germline V CDR1 and CDR2: KGHSH, LQKENI. This CDR3 comprises 15 residues. The ends lost 2 bases at V and 4 bases at J; junction bases unmatched: 6. CDR3 bases: TGTGCCAGCTCACCAACCCCGGCGGGAGGAGAGACCCAGTACTTC. Protein product: CASSPTPAGGETQYF.

This clone appeared a few times. V is TRBV5-1 and J is TRBJ2-1; D not resolved. V shed 0 bases and J shed 1 base, with 8 bases lying between them. This CDR3 is built from 15 residues. CDR1 SGHRS and CDR2 YFSETQ come from the germline V gene. CDR3 DNA: TGCGCCAGCAGCTTGGACATATCGTCCTACAATGAGCAGTTCTTC. Translated, it gives CASSLDISSYNEQFF.

This clone was observed a few times. CDR3 DNA sequence: TGTGCCACAAGGGGGAACACTGAAGCTTTCTTT. It codes for CATRGNTEAFF. V is TRBV10-3 and J is TRBJ1-1, with a possible D match to TRBD1 (5 bases). The ends were cut back, 10 bases at V and 1 base at J, with 7 bases in the middle. CDR3 length: 11 amino acids. CDR1 is ENHRY and CDR2 is SYGVKD in the germline V gene.

As DNA, the CDR3 is TGTGCCACCAGTTCCGGGACAGGGGCCTTCTATGGCTACACCTTC. It translates to CATSSGTGAFYGYTF. This rearrangement joins TRBV24-1 to TRBJ1-2, with 10 nucleotides matching TRBD1. V lost 6 bases to trimming and J lost 4 bases; unmatched junction nucleotides: 7. This CDR3 comprises 15 residues. Germline V gene lookup returns CDR1 KGHDR and CDR2 SFDVKD.

The J gene is TRBJ1-3, the V gene TRBV29-1; D is unresolved. The CDR3 is 13 amino acids. Per the germline V gene, CDR1 is SQVTM and CDR2 is ANQGSEA. The V end was cut by 4 bases, the J end by 0 bases, with 7 bases between. The CDR3 nucleotides read TGCAGCGTTGCGTCCGTCTCTGGAAACACCATATATTTT. Its translation: CSVASVSGNTIYF.

V gene TRBV7-9 combines with J gene TRBJ2-7; D uncertain. CDR3 length: 12 residues. Germline loops: CDR1 SEHNR, CDR2 FQNEAQ (reference sequence). V gave up 1 base and J gave up 4 bases, with 5 bases separating them. CDR3 in amino acids: CASSLGAYEQYF. CDR3 DNA: TGTGCCAGCAGCTTAGGGGCGTACGAGCAGTACTTC.

Comment on this clone: Other nucleotide sequences from this sample produce the same CDR3. The chain carries TRBV7-2 and TRBJ1-2; D remains unclear. The CDR3 has 14 residues. V gave up 0 bases and J gave up 4 bases, with 9 bases separating them. Germline CDR1 SGHTA, CDR2 FQGNSA. The CDR3 reads CASSLAGGGYGYTF. CDR3 sequence (DNA): TGTGCCAGCAGCTTAGCGGGAGGCGGCTATGGCTACACCTTC.

The chain uses TRBV9 and TRBJ2-2; TRBD1 matches 10 bases. CDR1 and CDR2 from the germline V gene are SGDLS and YYNGEE. This CDR3 is built from 16 residues. Germline trimming cut 5 bases from V and 2 bases from J; bases unmatched to any gene: 6. Here the CDR3 reads CASRSRQGANTGELFF. For the CDR3, the DNA is TGTGCCAGCAGAAGCAGACAGGGGGCTAACACCGGGGAGCTGTTTTTT.

This clone was seen a few times. The chain is built from TRBV5-8 and TRBJ1-5; TRBD1 agrees at 8 bases. This CDR3 region has 16 residues. Germline CDR1 SGHTS, CDR2 YDEGEE. The V segment lost 4 bases and the J segment 0 bases; nucleotides outside the gene matches: 6. CDR3 nucleotides: TGTGCCAGCAGCATAACGACAGGGGTTAGCAATCAGCCCCAGCATTTT. As protein: CASSITTGVSNQPQHF.

This clone was seen a single time. The chain uses TRBV7-7 and TRBJ2-2, with 9 bases lining up with TRBD1. V dropped 11 bases and J dropped 6; count of bases not matched to a gene: 13. Germline V gene lookup returns CDR1 SSHAT and CDR2 FNYEAQ (reference sequence). CDR3 length equals 15 residues. DNA of the CDR3: TGTGCCTCTACCTCCGGGACAGGGTTTTCCGGGGAGCTGTTTTTT. This codes for CASTSGTGFSGELFF.

Details on this clone: Other DNA sequences in the same sample also yield this CDR3. The rearrangement links TRBV12-3 or TRBV12-4 to TRBJ2-7; perhaps TRBD2 as D (6 bases). The CDR3 runs 13 residues. V dropped 3 bases and J dropped 4 bases, with 10 bases sitting between them. The CDR3 loop is CASSLGGGYEQYF. The CDR3 DNA reads TGTGCCAGCAGTTTGGGGGGTGGATACGAGCAGTACTTC.

V is TRBV10-2 and J is TRBJ2-1; 8 bases agree with TRBD1. The CDR3 extends over 13 amino acids. The V gene end was trimmed by 10 bases and the J gene end by 4 bases; junction bases not matched to a gene: 6. CDR1 and CDR2 from the germline V gene are WSHSY and SAAADI. The CDR3 reads CAIQDRAYNEQFF. As DNA, the CDR3 is TGCGCCATACAGGACAGGGCGTACAATGAGCAGTTCTTC.

The chain's CDR3 is CASSALAGVSYNEQFF. DNA for the CDR3: TGTGCCAGCAGTGCGCTAGCGGGAGTAAGTTACAATGAGCAGTTCTTC. The chain has TRBV6-1 and TRBJ2-1; 10 bases fit TRBD2. CDR3 size: 16 residues. In germline, CDR1 is MNHNS, CDR2 SASEGT. V was clipped by 4 bases and J by 4 bases; unmatched bases: 7.

The chain uses TRBV28 and TRBJ2-7; D perhaps matches TRBD2 (5 bases). This CDR3 is built from 12 residues. With 5 bases removed from V and 6 bases from J, the gap between germline ends came to 11 bases. Germline V gene data show CDR1 as MDHEN and CDR2 as SYDVKM. CDR3 residues: CASSRAVSEQYF. The CDR3 DNA sequence: TGTGCCAGCAGTCGAGCGGTTAGCGAGCAGTACTTC.

As to this clone: This sample includes further DNA sequences coding for the same CDR3. This chain links TRBV10-3 with TRBJ2-7, with 7 bases fitting TRBD2. The junction had 7 bases not matched to a gene; V was cut back by 2 bases and J by 0 bases. The CDR3 is 16 residues long. Per germline, CDR1 ENHRY and CDR2 SYGVKD. CDR3 amino acids: CAISEGLADLSYEQYF. As DNA, the CDR3 is TGTGCCATCAGTGAGGGGCTAGCGGACCTCTCCTACGAGCAGTACTTC.

The table lists this clone with a count of one. The chain carries TRBV28 and TRBJ1-5; D is unclear. This CDR3 contains 16 residues. Germline values: CDR1 MDHEN, CDR2 SYDVKM. V was shortened by 1 base and J by 0 bases, with 10 bases between the two germline ends. The CDR3 DNA is TGTGCCAGCAGTTTATTGGCCCTGTATAGCAATCAGCCCCAGCATTTT. It is translated as CASSLLALYSNQPQHF. The complete variable domain, with remaining parts taken from reference TRBV28 and TRBJ1-5, reads DVKVTQSSRYLVKRTGEKVFLECVQDMDHENMFWYRQDPGLGLRLIYFSYDVKMKEKGDIPEGYSVSREKKERFSLILESASTNQTSMYLCASSLLALYSNQPQHFGDGTRLSIL.

The V and J genes are TRBV14 and TRBJ1-2, with a tentative D call TRBD1 (5 bases). CDR3 size: 15 residues. Germline CDR1 reads SGHDN; CDR2 reads FVKESK. V was clipped by 11 bases and J by 3 bases, with 22 bases between them. The chain's CDR3 is CAERVAGGEDYGYTF. In DNA, the CDR3 is TGTGCCGAAAGGGTAGCCGGGGGGGAGGACTATGGCTACACCTTC.

This clone appeared once. The gene calls are TRBV9 and TRBJ2-3, with D possibly TRBD2 on 6 matching bases. V shed 0 bases and J shed 3 bases, with 11 bases lying between them. Germline lookup yields CDR1 SGDLS and CDR2 YYNGEE. This CDR3 is built from 15 residues. CDR3 coding DNA: TGTGCCAGCAGCGTAGCGGGGGTGACAACAGATACGCAGTATTTT. Translation gives CASSVAGVTTDTQYF.

This sequence joins TRBV11-2 and TRBJ1-4; 7 nucleotides align to TRBD1. The CDR3 loop spans 15 amino acids. Germline V gene data show CDR1 as SGHAT and CDR2 as FQNNGV. Trimming cost V 4 bases and J 4 bases; bases outside gene matches: 6. The CDR3 DNA reads TGTGCCAGCAGCTCTCAGGGGGGCCTTAATGAAAAACTGTTTTTT. This encodes CASSSQGGLNEKLFF. Looking up the rest from reference TRBV11-2 and TRBJ1-4 gives the full variable domain: EAGVAQSPRYKIIEKRQSVAFWCNPISGHATLYWYQQILGQGPKLLIQFQNNGVVDDSQLPKDRFSAERLKGVDSTLKIQPAKLEDSAVYLCASSSQGGLNEKLFFGSGTQLSVL.